What follows is one T cell receptor (beta chain) and its context. Its antigen is unknown. It was the roughly 110-subject validation cohort, separate from the roughly 700-subject first cohort, to which the donors belonged. Produced via immunoSEQ multiplex PCR; TCRdb's table is partial and in-frame only. The sample contains about 240,000 clones, around 85% of which appear only once. The data were taken from a study of cytomegalovirus exposure and HLA in healthy donors. Trimming took 6 bases from V and 1 from J; bases not matched to a gene: 6. The CDR3 extends over 15 amino acids. CDR1 and CDR2 (germline): MDHEN, SYDVKM. Study results and limitations: It was confirmed in vitro that a few of the CMV-associated chains were specific for CMV antigens. TCR sequences were mostly rare, though some public TCRs occurred in many donors. There were 160 or so TCR beta chains listed as cytomegalovirus-associated.

The sample consisted of PBMCs. The chain links TRBV28 to TRBJ2-4; 7 bases are a match to TRBD1. The sequence came from a woman younger than 45 in good health and CMV-seropositive. The CDR3 loop is CASRPDRAAKNIQYF. CDR3 DNA sequence: TGTGCCAGCAGACCCGACAGGGCCGCCAAAAACATTCAGTACTTC.